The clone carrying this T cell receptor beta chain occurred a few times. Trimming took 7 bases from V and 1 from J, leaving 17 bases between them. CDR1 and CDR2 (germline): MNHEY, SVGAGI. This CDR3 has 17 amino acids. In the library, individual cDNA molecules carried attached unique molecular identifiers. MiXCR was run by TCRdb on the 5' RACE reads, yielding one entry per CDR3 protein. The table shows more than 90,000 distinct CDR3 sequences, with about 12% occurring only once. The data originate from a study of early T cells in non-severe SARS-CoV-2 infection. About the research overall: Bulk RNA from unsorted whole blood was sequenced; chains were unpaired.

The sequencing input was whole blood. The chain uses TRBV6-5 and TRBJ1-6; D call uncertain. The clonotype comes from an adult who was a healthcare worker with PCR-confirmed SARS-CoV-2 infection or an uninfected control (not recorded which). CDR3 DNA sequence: TGTGCCAGCACCCTAAGGCCTGGGCGTTCCTATAATTCACCCCTCCACTTT. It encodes CASTLRPGRSYNSPLHF.